The 2 T cell receptor beta chains reported below all come from one sample, sequenced in a study of blood T cell repertoires in COVID-19. The table came from immunoSEQ multiplex PCR; TCRdb's copy has only in-frame clones and leaves some out. Altogether about 350,000 clones are present, almost 90% being singletons, with the ten largest covering over 1%. The specimen was PBMCs or T cells enriched from blood (not recorded which). The source is a woman between 25 and 40 years old who had been exposed to COVID-19.

J is TRBJ2-5 and V is TRBV28; TRBD1 matches 7 bases. With 3 bases clipped from V and 2 bases from J, the junction kept 9 bases outside the gene matches. The V gene's germline CDR1 is MDHEN and CDR2 SYDVKM. The CDR3 is 16 amino acids. CDR3 sequence (DNA): TGTGCCAGCAGTTTCAATGTCCCGGGACAGCAAGAGACCCAGTACTTC. Protein sequence: CASSFNVPGQQETQYF.

The CDR3 DNA reads as TGTGCCAGCAGCGTAGCTCACTGGTCGAACACCGGGGAGCTGTTTTTT. Encoded protein: CASSVAHWSNTGELFF. The chain links TRBV9 to TRBJ2-2, with D hard to call. CDR1 is SGDLS and CDR2 is YYNGEE in the germline V gene. The CDR3 consists of 16 residues. Trimming removed 0 bases from V and 0 bases from J, with 9 bases in between.